This T cell receptor (beta chain) originates from a study of CD8+CD57+ T cells in acquired aplastic anemia. Study results and caveats: Patients had around 28 CD8+ CDR3 sequences in common with controls (the shared set).

As regards this clonotype: Antigen unknown.

The CDR3 is made up of 17 amino acids. Germline V gene data show CDR1 as ENHRY and CDR2 as SYGVKD. Trimming removed 4 bases from V and 0 bases from J, with 13 bases in between. Before being chosen for sequencing, patients had shown CD8+CD57+ cell expansion by flow cytometry. Therapy had not been given to patients before blood sampling. The template used for profiling TCR beta VDJ and CDR3 was genomic DNA. A single record per CDR3 protein comes from TCRdb applying MiXCR to the reads. The sample holds about 160,000 distinct CDR3 sequences, about 64% seen once. The chain is built from TRBV10-3 and TRBJ2-6, with D unresolved. The source is a human donor with aplastic anemia. Sequences were obtained from sorted CD4+, CD8+, or CD8+CD57+ T cells (not recorded which) from PBMCs. CDR3 loop: CAISAVGPTSGANVLTF. CDR3 coding DNA: TGTGCCATCAGTGCCGTGGGTCCAACCTCTGGGGCCAACGTCCTGACTTTC.